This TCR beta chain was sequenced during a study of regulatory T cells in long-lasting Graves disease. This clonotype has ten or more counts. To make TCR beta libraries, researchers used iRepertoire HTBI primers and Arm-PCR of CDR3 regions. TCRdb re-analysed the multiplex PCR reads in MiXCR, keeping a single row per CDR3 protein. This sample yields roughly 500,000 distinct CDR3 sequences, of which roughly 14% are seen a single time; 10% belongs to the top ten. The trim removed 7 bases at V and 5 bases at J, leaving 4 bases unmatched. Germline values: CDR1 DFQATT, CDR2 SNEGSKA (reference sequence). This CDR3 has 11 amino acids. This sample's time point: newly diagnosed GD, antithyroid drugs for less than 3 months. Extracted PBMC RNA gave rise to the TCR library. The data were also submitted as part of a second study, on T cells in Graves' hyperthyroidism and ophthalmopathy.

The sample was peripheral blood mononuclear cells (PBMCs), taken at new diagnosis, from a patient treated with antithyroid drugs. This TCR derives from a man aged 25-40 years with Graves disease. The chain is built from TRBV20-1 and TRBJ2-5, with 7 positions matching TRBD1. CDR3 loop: CSEVRGETQYF. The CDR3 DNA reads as TGCAGTGAGGTCAGGGGGGAGACCCAGTACTTC.